This TCR beta chain originates from a study of immune characterization of retroperitoneal liposarcoma. This clonotype rates as large (0.1 to 1%). This CDR3 contains 17 residues. Germline CDR1 is SGHTA and CDR2 is FQGNSA. V trimming: 5 bases; J trimming: 13 bases; junction bases outside the gene matches: 19. TCRdb recomputed calls from the PCR reads with MiXCR, one row per CDR3 protein. The table lists over 10,000 distinct CDR3 sequences, less than 55% of them singletons, with 9% to 15% in the top ten. This chain uses TRBV7-2 with TRBJ2-1; 11 bases fit TRBD2. The receptor was derived from a female donor with retroperitoneal liposarcoma. Sequencing input: tumor tissue. The CDR3 DNA is TGTGCCAGCAGCGACGTAGCGGGAGGGCTTCAAGGAGAGACCCAGTTCTTC. This gives the protein CASSDVAGGLQGETQFF.